The sequence of this T cell receptor beta chain was determined in a study of blood T cell repertoires in COVID-19. Overall study context: The United States, Italy and Spain supplied acute and convalescent COVID-19 samples.

This clone was observed a few times. The germline CDR1 and CDR2 sequences are SQVTM and ANQGSEA. The V and J ends lost 5 bases and 0 bases, in that order; junction bases with no gene match: 12. This CDR3 is built from 16 residues. TCRdb's table, derived via immunoSEQ multiplex PCR, lists solely in-frame clones and lacks some. The table records around 140,000 clones, more than 75% of them present only once. The rearrangement joins TRBV29-1 to TRBJ1-1; 7 nucleotides line up with TRBD1. Sequenced: peripheral blood. This receptor was obtained from a man aged 45-65 years with active COVID-19. The CDR3 region is CSVRTGATFMNTEAFF. The CDR3 DNA reads as TGCAGCGTTCGGACAGGCGCTACTTTCATGAACACTGAAGCTTTCTTT.